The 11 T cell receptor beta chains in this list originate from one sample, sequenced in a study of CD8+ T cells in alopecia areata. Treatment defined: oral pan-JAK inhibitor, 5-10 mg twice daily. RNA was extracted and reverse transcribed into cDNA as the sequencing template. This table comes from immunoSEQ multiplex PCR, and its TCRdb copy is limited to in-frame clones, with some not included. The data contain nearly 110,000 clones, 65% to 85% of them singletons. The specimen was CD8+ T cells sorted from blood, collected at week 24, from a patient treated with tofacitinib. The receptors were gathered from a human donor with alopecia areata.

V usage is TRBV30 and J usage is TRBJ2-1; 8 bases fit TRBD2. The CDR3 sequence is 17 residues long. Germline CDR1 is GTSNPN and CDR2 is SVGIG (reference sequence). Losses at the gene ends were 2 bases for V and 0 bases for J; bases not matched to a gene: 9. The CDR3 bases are TGTGCCTGGAGTCCATCGAGCGGGGGCCGCTCCTACAATGAGCAGTTCTTC. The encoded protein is CAWSPSSGGRSYNEQFF.

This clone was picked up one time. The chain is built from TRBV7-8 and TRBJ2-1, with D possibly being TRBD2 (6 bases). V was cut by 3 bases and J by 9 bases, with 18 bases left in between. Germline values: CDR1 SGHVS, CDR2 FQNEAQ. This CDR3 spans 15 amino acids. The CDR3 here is CASSFHTTSMVEQFF. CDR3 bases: TGTGCCAGCAGCTTCCATACTACTAGCATGGTTGAGCAGTTCTTC.

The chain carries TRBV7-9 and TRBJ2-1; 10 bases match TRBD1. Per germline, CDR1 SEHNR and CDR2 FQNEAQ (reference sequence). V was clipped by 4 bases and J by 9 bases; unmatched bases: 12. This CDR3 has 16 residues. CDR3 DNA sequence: TGTGCCAGCAGCTCTATAGACCGGGACAGGGGATTTGAGCAGTTCTTC. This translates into CASSSIDRDRGFEQFF.

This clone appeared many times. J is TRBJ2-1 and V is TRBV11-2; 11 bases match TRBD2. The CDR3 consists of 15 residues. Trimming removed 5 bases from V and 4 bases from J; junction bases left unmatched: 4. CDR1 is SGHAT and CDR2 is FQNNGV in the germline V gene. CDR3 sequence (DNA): TGTGCCAGCAGCAAACCTAGCGGGGGGTACAATGAGCAGTTCTTC. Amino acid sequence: CASSKPSGGYNEQFF. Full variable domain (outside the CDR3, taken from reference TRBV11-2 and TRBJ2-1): EAGVAQSPRYKIIEKRQSVAFWCNPISGHATLYWYQQILGQGPKLLIQFQNNGVVDDSQLPKDRFSAERLKGVDSTLKIQPAKLEDSAVYLCASSKPSGGYNEQFFGPGTRLTVL.

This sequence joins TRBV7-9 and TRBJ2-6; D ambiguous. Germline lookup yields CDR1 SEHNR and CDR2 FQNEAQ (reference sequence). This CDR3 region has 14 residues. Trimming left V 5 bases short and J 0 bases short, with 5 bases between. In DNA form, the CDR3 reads TGTGCCAGCAGCACCAGCTCTGGGGCCAACGTCCTGACTTTC. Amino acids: CASSTSSGANVLTF.

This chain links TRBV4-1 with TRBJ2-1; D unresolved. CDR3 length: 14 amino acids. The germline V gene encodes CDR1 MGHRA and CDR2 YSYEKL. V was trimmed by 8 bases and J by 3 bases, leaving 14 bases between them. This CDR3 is CASGTEPYYNEQFF. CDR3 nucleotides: TGCGCCAGCGGAACGGAACCTTACTACAATGAGCAGTTCTTC.

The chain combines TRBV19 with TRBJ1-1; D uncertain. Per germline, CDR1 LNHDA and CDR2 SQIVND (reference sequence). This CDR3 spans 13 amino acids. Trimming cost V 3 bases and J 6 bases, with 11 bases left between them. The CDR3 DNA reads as TGTGCCAGTAGTATCGGGTCTTACGCTGAAGCTTTCTTT. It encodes CASSIGSYAEAFF.

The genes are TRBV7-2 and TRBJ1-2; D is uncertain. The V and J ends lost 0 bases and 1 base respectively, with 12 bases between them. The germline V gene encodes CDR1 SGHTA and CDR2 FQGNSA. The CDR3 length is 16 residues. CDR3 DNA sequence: TGTGCCAGCAGCTTAGCGGCAGGCCTCTTTAACTATGGCTACACCTTC. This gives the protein CASSLAAGLFNYGYTF.

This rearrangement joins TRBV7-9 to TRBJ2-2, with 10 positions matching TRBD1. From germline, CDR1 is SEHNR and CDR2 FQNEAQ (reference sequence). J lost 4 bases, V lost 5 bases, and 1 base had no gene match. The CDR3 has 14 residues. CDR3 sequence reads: CASSRQGATGELFF. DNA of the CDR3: TGTGCCAGCAGCCGACAGGGGGCCACCGGGGAGCTGTTTTTT.

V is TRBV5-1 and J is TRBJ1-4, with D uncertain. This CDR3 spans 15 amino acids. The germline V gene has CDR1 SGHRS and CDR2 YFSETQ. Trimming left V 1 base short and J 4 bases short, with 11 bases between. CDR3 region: CASSLRSAYNEKLFF. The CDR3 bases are TGCGCCAGCAGCTTGAGGTCGGCCTATAATGAAAAACTGTTTTTT.

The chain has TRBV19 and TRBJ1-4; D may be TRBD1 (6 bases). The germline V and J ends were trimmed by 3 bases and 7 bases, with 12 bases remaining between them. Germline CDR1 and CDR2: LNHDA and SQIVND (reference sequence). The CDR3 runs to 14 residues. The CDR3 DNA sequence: TGTGCCAGTAGTATGGAACAGGGAGGTGAAAAACTGTTTTTT. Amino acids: CASSMEQGGEKLFF.